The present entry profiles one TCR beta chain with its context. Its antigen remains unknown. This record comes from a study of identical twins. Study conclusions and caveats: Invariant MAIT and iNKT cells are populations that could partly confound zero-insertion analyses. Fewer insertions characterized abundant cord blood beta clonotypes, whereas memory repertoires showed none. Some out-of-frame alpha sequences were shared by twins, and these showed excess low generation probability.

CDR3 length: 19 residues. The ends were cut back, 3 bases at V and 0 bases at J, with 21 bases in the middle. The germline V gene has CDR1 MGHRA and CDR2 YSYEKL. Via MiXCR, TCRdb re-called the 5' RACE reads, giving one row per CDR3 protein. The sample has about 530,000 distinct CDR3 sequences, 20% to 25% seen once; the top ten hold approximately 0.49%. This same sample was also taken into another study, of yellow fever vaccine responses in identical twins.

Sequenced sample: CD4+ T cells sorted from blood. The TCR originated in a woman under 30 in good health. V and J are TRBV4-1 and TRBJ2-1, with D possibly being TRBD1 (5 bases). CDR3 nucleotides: TGCGCCAGCAGCCACCCCTGGGGCAGGGAAGAGTTCTCCTACAATGAGCAGTTCTTC. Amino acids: CASSHPWGREEFSYNEQFF.